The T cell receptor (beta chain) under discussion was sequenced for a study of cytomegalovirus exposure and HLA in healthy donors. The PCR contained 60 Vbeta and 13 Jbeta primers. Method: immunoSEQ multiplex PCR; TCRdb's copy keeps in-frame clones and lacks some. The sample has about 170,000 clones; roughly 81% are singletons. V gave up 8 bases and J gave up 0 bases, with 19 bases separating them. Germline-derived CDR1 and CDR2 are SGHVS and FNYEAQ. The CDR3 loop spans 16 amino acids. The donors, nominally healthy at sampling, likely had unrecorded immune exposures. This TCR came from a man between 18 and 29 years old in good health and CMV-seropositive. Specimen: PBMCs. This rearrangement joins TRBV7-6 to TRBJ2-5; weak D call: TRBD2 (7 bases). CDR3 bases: TGTGCCAGCGGGGGGCGCTCGGGGGGATACCAAGAGACCCAGTACTTC. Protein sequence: CASGGRSGGYQETQYF.